The 14 T cell receptor beta chains listed next were all sequenced from one sample in a study of cytomegalovirus exposure and HLA in healthy donors (dated by TCRdb to 2017 to 2019). The protocol used for the library was the immunoSEQ multiplex PCR assay. The multiplex PCR relied on a mix of 60 forward primers for TCR Vbeta segments and 13 reverse primers for TCR Jbeta segments. The clones in this table, taken by TCRdb from immuneACCESS, are in-frame only. Not every clone is retained; where verified, under half of the shortfall comes from an unresolved V gene, and the cause of the rest is unknown. The sample yields under 200,000 clones; around 84% were counted once. The ten largest clones represent 1.5% to 2% of the sample. Specimen: PBMCs. The receptors shown here come from a man aged 18-30 years in good health and CMV-seronegative.

As for this clone: A single base is all that separates this from a far larger clone, so a read error is likely. The chain is built from TRBV5-6 and TRBJ2-1; 9 bases align to TRBD2. The CDR3 spans 17 residues. Germline CDR1 and CDR2: SGHDT and YYEEEE. Trimming cost V 0 bases and J 6 bases; bases outside gene matches: 10. The CDR3 sequence: CASSLGVSGLAFNEQFF. CDR3 DNA: TGTGCCAGCAGCTTGGGTGTTTCGGGACTAGCATTCAATGAGCAGTTCTTC.

The chain uses TRBV6-4 and TRBJ2-5; 8 bases match TRBD1. V was clipped by 5 bases and J by 5 bases; unmatched bases: 7. Looked up from germline, CDR1 is MRHNA and CDR2 is SNTAGT. This CDR3 is 14 amino acids long. The CDR3 region has the DNA TGTGCCAGCAGTCCAGGGACAGGTGCGGAGACCCAGTACTTC. Its protein product is CASSPGTGAETQYF.

The CDR3 DNA reads TGCGCCAGCAGCCACTCAGTGACAGGGGAGGTCTACGAGCAGTACTTC. This encodes CASSHSVTGEVYEQYF. The chain is built from TRBV4-3 and TRBJ2-7; 8 bases line up with TRBD1. The length of the CDR3 is 16 residues. Per germline, CDR1 LGHNA and CDR2 YSLEER. V dropped 3 bases and J dropped 3; count of bases not matched to a gene: 10.

This clone showed up just once. This rearrangement joins TRBV6-1 to TRBJ2-3, with 12 bases identical to TRBD1. CDR1 is MNHNS and CDR2 is SASEGT in the germline V gene. The J segment lost 4 bases and the V segment lost 3 bases, leaving 2 bases of the junction unmatched. The CDR3 extends over 15 amino acids. The CDR3 sequence: CASSEGQGAPDTQYF. CDR3 bases: TGTGCCAGCAGTGAGGGACAGGGGGCCCCAGATACGCAGTATTTT.

The chain is built from TRBV27 and TRBJ2-3; possible D gene TRBD1, 6 bases. V was clipped by 2 bases and J by 5 bases, with 17 bases between them. CDR3 length: 16 amino acids. CDR1 and CDR2 from the germline V gene are MNHEY and SMNVEV (reference sequence). The CDR3 DNA reads TGTGCCAGCAGTTTAACAGGGCTCCTACCTCAAGATACGCAGTATTTT. This encodes CASSLTGLLPQDTQYF.

The rearrangement uses TRBV6-5 and TRBJ1-2; D call uncertain. This CDR3 contains 15 residues. The germline V gene encodes CDR1 MNHEY and CDR2 SVGAGI. Trimming stripped 6 bases from V and 4 bases from J, with 18 bases between. CDR3 sequence: CASRPDSGSSYGYTF. The CDR3 nucleotides are TGTGCCAGCAGACCCGATTCGGGTTCTAGCTATGGCTACACCTTC.

This rearrangement joins TRBV29-1 to TRBJ2-5, with a weak D call TRBD2 (6 bases). CDR1 is SQVTM, CDR2 ANQGSEA, per germline. This CDR3 is built from 13 residues. The CDR3 nucleotides read TGCAGTGCGGGGCAGCTACTGAGGGAGACCCAGTACTTC. As protein: CSAGQLLRETQYF. The complete variable domain, with remaining parts taken from reference TRBV29-1 and TRBJ2-5, reads SAVISQKPSRDICQRGTSLTIQCQVDSQVTMMFWYRQQPGQSLTLIATANQGSEATYESGFVIDKFPISRPNLTFSTLTVSNMSPEDSSIYLCSAGQLLRETQYFGPGTRLLVL.

The chain combines TRBV6-6 with TRBJ1-4, with TRBD1 matching over 7 bases. Germline V gives CDR1 MNHNY, CDR2 SVGAGI (reference sequence). The trim removed 2 bases at V and 3 bases at J, leaving 6 bases unmatched. This CDR3 comprises 16 residues. The CDR3 loop reads CASSYRRQGANEKLFF. CDR3 coding DNA: TGTGCCAGCAGTTACCGACGACAGGGAGCTAATGAAAAACTGTTTTTT.

The V gene is TRBV15, the J gene TRBJ2-3; tentatively, D is TRBD1 (7 bases). Germline V gives CDR1 LNHNV, CDR2 YYDKDF (reference sequence). This CDR3 has 15 residues. The V end was cut by 5 bases, the J end by 8 bases, with 20 bases between. The CDR3 spells CATSPGGGRPGTQYF. Written as DNA, the CDR3 is TGTGCCACCAGCCCTGGAGGGGGCCGTCCCGGTACGCAGTATTTT.

The V call is TRBV7-2, the J call TRBJ1-1; D remains ambiguous. The CDR3 spans 15 residues. V was trimmed by 5 bases and J by 0 bases, leaving 13 bases between them. Per the germline V gene, CDR1 is SGHTA and CDR2 is FQGNSA. CDR3 in DNA: TGTGCCAGCAGCCCTTTCGGGAGTCTGAACACTGAAGCTTTCTTT. Translating gives CASSPFGSLNTEAFF.

The chain is built from TRBV28 and TRBJ2-7; 10 nucleotides align to TRBD2. The CDR3 is made up of 18 amino acids. Germline CDR1 reads MDHEN; CDR2 reads SYDVKM. With V trimmed by 4 bases and J by 3 bases, 15 bases remained unmatched. CDR3 in DNA: TGTGCCAGCAGTTCCCCCTCGCCCTCGGGACTAGCGATCTACGAGCAGTACTTC. It translates to CASSSPSPSGLAIYEQYF.

This clone was observed a single time. The chain uses TRBV5-6 and TRBJ1-6; 10 bases match TRBD1. Germline values: CDR1 SGHDT, CDR2 YYEEEE. Trimming cost V 3 bases and J 0 bases; bases outside gene matches: 3. The CDR3 is 17 amino acids. The CDR3 is CASSWGQGSSYNSPLHF. The CDR3 nucleotides read TGTGCCAGCAGCTGGGGACAGGGGAGCTCCTATAATTCACCCCTCCACTTT.

The CDR3 DNA is TGCAGCGTTGAACCAGAATCGAACACTGAAGCTTTCTTT. Translated: CSVEPESNTEAFF. The V gene is TRBV29-1, the J gene TRBJ1-1; unclear D gene. Germline-derived CDR1 and CDR2 are SQVTM and ANQGSEA. The CDR3 has 13 residues. V lost 2 bases and J lost 1, with 8 bases in between.

The genes are TRBV5-6 and TRBJ2-3; 7 positions match TRBD2. The V gene end was trimmed by 0 bases and the J gene end by 6 bases; junction bases not matched to a gene: 19. The CDR3 contains 19 residues. Per germline, CDR1 SGHDT and CDR2 YYEEEE. The DNA of the CDR3 is TGTGCCAGCAGCTTGGGACTAGCTCAAAGTCTCTTGAGTAGGGATACGCAGTATTTT. Translation: CASSLGLAQSLLSRDTQYF.